This T cell receptor (beta chain) was identified in a study of cytomegalovirus exposure and HLA in healthy donors. Germline CDR1 SGHVS, CDR2 FNYEAQ. CDR3 length: 13 residues. Deletions cut 1 base from V and 1 base from J, with 5 bases between. In the PCR, 60 Vbeta and 13 Jbeta primers were used. Profiling relied on immunoSEQ multiplex PCR, and the TCRdb table lists in-frame clones only, not all of them. Found here are around 150,000 clones; the top ten clones hold around 1.2%. This TCR came from an older woman in good health and CMV-seronegative. Sequencing was done on a sample of PBMCs. The chain uses TRBV7-6 and TRBJ2-7; D gene uncertain. CDR3 loop: CASSLEESYEQYF. CDR3 sequence (DNA): TGTGCCAGCAGCTTAGAAGAGTCCTACGAGCAGTACTTC. Filled out from reference TRBV7-6 and TRBJ2-7, the complete variable domain reads GAGVSQSPRYKVTKRGQDVALRCDPISGHVSLYWYRQALGQGPEFLTYFNYEAQQDKSGLPNDRFSAERPEGSISTLTIQRTEQRDSAMYRCASSLEESYEQYFGPGTRLTVT.